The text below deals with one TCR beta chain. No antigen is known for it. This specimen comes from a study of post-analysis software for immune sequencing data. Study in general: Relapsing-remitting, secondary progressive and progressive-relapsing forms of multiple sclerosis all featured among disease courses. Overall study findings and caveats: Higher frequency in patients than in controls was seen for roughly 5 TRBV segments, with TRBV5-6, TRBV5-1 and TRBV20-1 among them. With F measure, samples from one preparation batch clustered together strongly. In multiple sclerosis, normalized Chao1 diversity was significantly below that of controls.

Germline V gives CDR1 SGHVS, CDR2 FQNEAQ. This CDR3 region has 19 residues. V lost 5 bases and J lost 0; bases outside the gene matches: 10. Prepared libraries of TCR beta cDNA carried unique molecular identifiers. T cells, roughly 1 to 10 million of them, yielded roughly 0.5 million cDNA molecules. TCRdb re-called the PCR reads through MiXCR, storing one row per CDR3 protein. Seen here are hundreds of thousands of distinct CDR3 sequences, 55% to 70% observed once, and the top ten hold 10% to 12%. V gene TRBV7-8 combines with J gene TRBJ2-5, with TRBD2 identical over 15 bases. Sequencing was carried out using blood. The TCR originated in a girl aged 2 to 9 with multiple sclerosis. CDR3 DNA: TGTGCCAGCAGCAACGAATGGACTAGCGGGGGGGATTACCAAGAGACCCAGTACTTC. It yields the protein CASSNEWTSGGDYQETQYF.